One sample yielded the 32 T cell receptor beta chains listed below, sequenced in a study of blood T cell repertoires in COVID-19. Assay used: immunoSEQ multiplex PCR; TCRdb lists only in-frame clones, some missing. The sample gives about 270,000 clones, approximately 89% of which show up once; over 2.5% is in the top ten. The sequenced sample was PBMCs or T cells enriched from blood (not recorded which). The receptor set was obtained from a woman under 30 who had recovered from COVID-19.

The sample holds one count of this clone. The chain combines TRBV30 with TRBJ2-7; TRBD2 agrees at 14 bases. J was trimmed by 3 bases and V by 4 bases; bases with no gene match: 5. Germline V gene sequence: CDR1 GTSNPN, CDR2 SVGIG (reference sequence). The CDR3 has 15 residues. CDR3 amino acids: CAWTPGLAGVYEQYF. The CDR3 DNA reads as TGTGCCTGGACCCCGGGACTAGCGGGGGTCTACGAGCAGTACTTC. Supplemented by reference TRBV30 and TRBJ2-7, the full variable domain reads SQTIHQWPATLVQPVGSPLSLECTVEGTSNPNLYWYRQAAGRGLQLLFYSVGIGQISSEVPQNLSASRPQDRQFILSSKKLLLSDSGFYLCAWTPGLAGVYEQYFGPGTRLTVT.

The chain carries TRBV28 and TRBJ2-7; 7 bases fit TRBD1. The CDR3 totals 14 residues. The junction had 6 bases not matched to a gene; V was cut back by 5 bases and J by 2 bases. Germline V gene sequence: CDR1 MDHEN, CDR2 SYDVKM. CDR3 residues: CASSVRDRPYEQYF. The DNA for the CDR3 is TGTGCCAGCAGTGTCCGGGACAGACCCTACGAGCAGTACTTC.

This clone was counted a few times. The V call is TRBV7-2, the J call TRBJ2-7; 7 bases fit TRBD2. Germline V gene lookup returns CDR1 SGHTA and CDR2 FQGNSA. The CDR3 length is 13 residues. After removal of 9 bases from V and 4 bases from J, the junction contained 9 bases not matched to a gene. The chain's CDR3 is CASTWDYKYEQYF. In DNA form, the CDR3 reads TGTGCCAGTACTTGGGACTACAAATACGAGCAGTACTTC. Together with reference TRBV7-2 and TRBJ2-7, the CDR3 gives the full variable domain: GAGVSQSPSNKVTEKGKDVELRCDPISGHTALYWYRQSLGQGLEFLIYFQGNSAPDKSGLPSDRFSAERTGGSVSTLTIQRTQQEDSAVYLCASTWDYKYEQYFGPGTRLTVT.

The rearrangement joins TRBV11-3 to TRBJ1-4; TRBD1 aligns across 9 bases. After removal of 0 bases from V and 8 bases from J, the junction contained 7 bases not matched to a gene. The CDR3 sequence is 16 residues long. Germline loops: CDR1 SGHNT, CDR2 YENEEA. CDR3 protein: CASSLDPGQGGEKLFF. CDR3 DNA: TGTGCCAGCAGCTTAGACCCGGGACAGGGAGGCGAAAAACTGTTTTTT.

The CDR3 loop is CASSQRQRRVQETQYF. CDR3 nucleotide sequence: TGTGCCAGCAGCCAAAGACAGAGGAGGGTTCAAGAGACCCAGTACTTC. The chain couples TRBV7-8 to TRBJ2-5, with D maybe TRBD2 (6 bases). The CDR3 spans 16 residues. Germline V gene lookup returns CDR1 SGHVS and CDR2 FQNEAQ. Trimming pared 5 bases from V and 2 bases from J, leaving 18 bases between.

V and J are TRBV30 and TRBJ1-4; TRBD1 is a possible D gene (6 bases). Germline CDR1 GTSNPN, CDR2 SVGIG (reference sequence). The CDR3 contains 15 residues. The V gene lost 2 bases and the J gene lost 0 bases, with 10 bases spanning the gap. For the CDR3, the DNA is TGTGCCTGGAGTTGGGGGGGCGCAACTAATGAAAAACTGTTTTTT. Its translation is CAWSWGGATNEKLFF.

Remarks on this clone: The same CDR3 is also encoded by other DNA sequences in this sample. The genes are TRBV3-1 (or the pseudogene TRBV3-2) and TRBJ2-1, with D uncertain. Germline V gene data show CDR1 as LGHDT and CDR2 as YNNKEL (reference sequence). V lost 2 bases to trimming and J lost 3 bases, with 5 bases between them. CDR3 size: 13 residues. Here the CDR3 DNA reads TGTGCCAGCAGCCAACCAGTCTACAATGAGCAGTTCTTC. It translates to CASSQPVYNEQFF.

In this sample, this clone turned up a few times. This chain joins TRBV2 and TRBJ2-7; 10 bases are shared with TRBD2. The germline CDR1 and CDR2 sequences are SNHLY and FYNNEI. The CDR3 sequence is 15 residues long. The V segment lost 5 bases and the J segment 2 bases; nucleotides outside the gene matches: 6. The CDR3 here is CASSRLAGYTYEQYF. The CDR3 nucleotides are TGTGCCAGCAGTAGACTAGCGGGCTATACCTACGAGCAGTACTTC.

The chain joins TRBV21-1 to TRBJ1-5; TRBD1 was called by the table and not checked on the DNA. TRBV21-1 is marked as a pseudogene. This CDR3 contains 18 residues. The CDR3 nucleotides are TGTGCCAGCAGCAAAGATATTATAGGACAGGGTAGCAATCAGCCCCAGCATTTT. Translating it yields CASSKDIIGQGSNQPQHF.

The chain joins TRBV15 to TRBJ1-5, with D hard to call. With 9 bases removed from V and 4 bases from J, the gap between germline ends came to 10 bases. CDR3 length equals 12 residues. Germline V gene data show CDR1 as LNHNV and CDR2 as YYDKDF (reference sequence). Here the CDR3 reads CATSGGNQPQHF. The CDR3 nucleotides are TGTGCCACTTCCGGAGGGAATCAGCCCCAGCATTTT.

This sequence joins TRBV11-3 and TRBJ2-1; 10 bases line up with TRBD2. The CDR3 is 15 amino acids. J lost 9 bases, V lost 3 bases, and 8 bases had no gene match. Germline assignment: CDR1 SGHNT and CDR2 YENEEA. CDR3 nucleotides: TGTGCCAGCAGCTTCGGGACTAGCGATTGGGCTGAGCAGTTCTTC. Its protein is CASSFGTSDWAEQFF.

The chain uses TRBV27 and TRBJ2-7, with TRBD1 matching 9 bases. The germline V gene encodes CDR1 MNHEY and CDR2 SMNVEV (reference sequence). V trimming: 3 bases; J trimming: 4 bases; junction bases outside the gene matches: 4. This CDR3 has 14 residues. The CDR3 DNA is TGTGCCAGCAGTTTGGGGACAGGGAATTACGAGCAGTACTTC. Protein sequence: CASSLGTGNYEQYF.

The chain couples TRBV10-2 to TRBJ2-3, with D possibly being TRBD1 (5 bases). The length of the CDR3 is 14 residues. From germline, CDR1 is WSHSY and CDR2 SAAADI. V was clipped by 5 bases and J by 3 bases, with 12 bases between them. As DNA, the CDR3 is TGCGCCAGCAGTAGAATACAGGCTACAGATACGCAGTATTTT. It encodes CASSRIQATDTQYF.

The J gene is TRBJ1-1, the V gene TRBV10-3; 10 positions agree with TRBD1. This CDR3 spans 15 amino acids. Looked up from germline, CDR1 is ENHRY and CDR2 is SYGVKD. V dropped 3 bases and J dropped 4; count of bases not matched to a gene: 5. CDR3 protein: CAISEGQGGITEAFF. As DNA, the CDR3 is TGTGCCATCAGTGAAGGACAGGGGGGGATCACTGAAGCTTTCTTT.

The V call is TRBV5-1, the J call TRBJ2-1, with D uncertain. CDR1 SGHRS and CDR2 YFSETQ come from the germline V gene. The CDR3 is made up of 16 amino acids. V gave up 4 bases and J gave up 5 bases, with 19 bases separating them. The CDR3 spells CASSPTTNRANNEQFF. CDR3 coding DNA: TGCGCCAGCAGCCCTACCACTAACCGAGCCAACAATGAGCAGTTCTTC.

This chain links TRBV27 with TRBJ2-1; maybe TRBD2 (5 bases). The CDR3 loop spans 15 amino acids. The V gene lost 2 bases and the J gene lost 8 bases, with 16 bases spanning the gap. Germline V gene lookup returns CDR1 MNHEY and CDR2 SMNVEV (reference sequence). CDR3 coding DNA: TGTGCCAGCAGTTTACGATTCAGGACTGGGCATGAGCAGTTCTTC. Its translation is CASSLRFRTGHEQFF.

The rearrangement joins TRBV19 to TRBJ2-5; 9 bases are a match to TRBD2. The CDR3 has 16 amino acids. After removal of 3 bases from V and 4 bases from J, the junction contained 9 bases not matched to a gene. Germline CDR1 and CDR2: LNHDA and SQIVND (reference sequence). The CDR3 DNA reads TGTGCCAGTAGTATGGAGGGTAGCGGGAGTGCAGAGACCCAGTACTTC. Translated, it gives CASSMEGSGSAETQYF.

This clone came up once. J is TRBJ1-1 and V is TRBV6-1; TRBD1 agrees at 8 bases. The V segment lost 2 bases and the J segment 0 bases; nucleotides outside the gene matches: 8. Germline V gene data show CDR1 as MNHNS and CDR2 as SASEGT. The CDR3 runs 17 residues. The CDR3, as DNA: TGTGCCAGCAGTGAATCGGCAGGGGGCAACATGAACACTGAAGCTTTCTTT. This gives the protein CASSESAGGNMNTEAFF.

The V gene is TRBV24-1, the J gene TRBJ1-6; D perhaps matches TRBD1 (6 bases). The V end was cut by 2 bases, the J end by 0 bases, with 25 bases between. The CDR3 is made up of 22 amino acids. The germline V gene has CDR1 KGHDR and CDR2 SFDVKD. The CDR3 is CATSDYAARGNRESSYNSPLHF. CDR3 coding DNA: TGTGCCACCAGTGATTACGCCGCACGGGGAAACAGGGAAAGCTCCTATAATTCACCCCTCCACTTT.

Only one count was recorded for this clone. The rearrangement joins TRBV7-2 to TRBJ2-2; 11 bases line up with TRBD2. CDR1 SGHTA and CDR2 FQGNSA come from the germline V gene. Trimming took 10 bases from V and 3 from J; bases not matched to a gene: 10. The CDR3 spans 16 residues. The DNA of the CDR3 is TGTGCCACTAGATCGGGACTAGCGGATTACACCGGGGAGCTGTTTTTT. This gives the protein CATRSGLADYTGELFF. Using reference TRBV7-2 and TRBJ2-2 for the parts outside the CDR3, the full variable domain is GAGVSQSPSNKVTEKGKDVELRCDPISGHTALYWYRQSLGQGLEFLIYFQGNSAPDKSGLPSDRFSAERTGGSVSTLTIQRTQQEDSAVYLCATRSGLADYTGELFFGEGSRLTVL.

The chain employs TRBV2 and TRBJ2-7, with 7 bases matching TRBD2. The CDR3 has 15 amino acids. Germline V gene sequence: CDR1 SNHLY, CDR2 FYNNEI. Losses at the gene ends were 3 bases for V and 0 bases for J; bases not matched to a gene: 5. CDR3 region: CASSEGGLSSYEQYF. The CDR3 DNA follows: TGTGCCAGCAGTGAGGGGGGACTAAGCTCCTACGAGCAGTACTTC.

The chain employs TRBV12-3 or TRBV12-4 and TRBJ2-2; possible D gene TRBD2, 5 bases. The CDR3 spans 13 residues. The CDR3 DNA follows: TGTGCGACGGGAAGCTCGAACACCGGGGAGCTGTTTTTT. Its translation is CATGSSNTGELFF.

This clone was picked up one time. The chain is built from TRBV6-4 and TRBJ2-2, with 8 bases lining up with TRBD2. The CDR3 runs to 15 residues. Germline V gene sequence: CDR1 MRHNA, CDR2 SNTAGT. V shed 5 bases and J 1 base; nucleotides not matched to a gene: 3. The CDR3 loop is CASSLTSENTGELFF. In DNA, the CDR3 is TGTGCCAGCAGTCTGACTAGCGAGAACACCGGGGAGCTGTTTTTT.

The gene calls are TRBV4-1 and TRBJ2-1, with 11 bases fitting TRBD2. With 0 bases clipped from V and 4 bases from J, the junction kept 2 bases outside the gene matches. Germline CDR1 is MGHRA and CDR2 is YSYEKL. The CDR3 extends over 16 amino acids. In nucleotides, the CDR3 is TGCGCCAGCAGCCAAGATCTAGCGGGGGGTTACAATGAGCAGTTCTTC. Translation gives CASSQDLAGGYNEQFF.

The chain employs TRBV27 and TRBJ2-1; D might be TRBD2 (6 bases). CDR3 length: 14 residues. Trimming stripped 6 bases from V and 4 bases from J, with 13 bases between. Germline values: CDR1 MNHEY, CDR2 SMNVEV (reference sequence). In DNA form, the CDR3 reads TGTGCCAGCAGGGGAGCGGGCTTATACAATGAGCAGTTCTTC. The encoded protein is CASRGAGLYNEQFF.

This clone was detected only once. V usage is TRBV20-1 and J usage is TRBJ2-7; D is ambiguous. There are 11 residues in the CDR3. Germline loops: CDR1 DFQATT, CDR2 SNEGSKA (reference sequence). Trimming took 5 bases from V and 4 from J, leaving 9 bases between them. For the CDR3, the DNA is TGCAGTGCTGTTAGGAGTTACGAGCAGTACTTC. Its protein is CSAVRSYEQYF.

The J gene is TRBJ1-2, the V gene TRBV29-1; 8 bases are a match to TRBD1. The germline CDR1 and CDR2 sequences are SQVTM and ANQGSEA. The CDR3 loop spans 15 amino acids. Trimming removed 3 bases from V and 2 bases from J; junction bases left unmatched: 8. The CDR3 is CSVEGRGLRNYGYTF. The CDR3 DNA is TGCAGCGTTGAGGGCAGGGGGCTGCGGAACTATGGCTACACCTTC.

This clone was counted a single time. The rearrangement links TRBV6-6 to TRBJ2-1, with 7 positions matching TRBD2. V gave up 6 bases and J gave up 7 bases; unmatched junction bases: 12. The CDR3 covers 15 residues. The germline gives CDR1 MNHNY, CDR2 SVGAGI (reference sequence). The CDR3 protein is CASRSGTSDGNEQFF. The CDR3 nucleotides are TGTGCCAGCAGGTCCGGTACTAGCGATGGTAATGAGCAGTTCTTC.

The V gene is TRBV29-1, the J gene TRBJ2-7; TRBD1 matches 9 bases. The trim removed 7 bases at V and 4 bases at J, leaving 8 bases unmatched. This CDR3 comprises 13 residues. The germline gives CDR1 SQVTM, CDR2 ANQGSEA. Here the CDR3 reads CSATLQGAYEQYF. The DNA of the CDR3 is TGCAGCGCGACCTTACAGGGGGCGTACGAGCAGTACTTC.

The rearrangement joins TRBV2 to TRBJ2-3; TRBD2 matches at 16 bases. The CDR3 runs to 18 residues. Germline CDR1 is SNHLY and CDR2 is FYNNEI. The J segment lost 2 bases and the V segment lost 6 bases, leaving 8 bases of the junction unmatched. Written as DNA, the CDR3 is TGTGCCAGCAGAGGGACTAGCGGGGGGGCTGGAAACACAGATACGCAGTATTTT. Its translation: CASRGTSGGAGNTDTQYF.

The chain is built from TRBV4-1 and TRBJ2-1; 12 bases match TRBD2. Per germline, CDR1 MGHRA and CDR2 YSYEKL. CDR3 length: 18 residues. Unmatched junction bases numbered 8, after V lost 3 bases and J lost 2 bases. CDR3 sequence reads: CASSQTSGSSGTYNEQFF. The CDR3 DNA sequence: TGCGCCAGCAGCCAGACTAGCGGGAGCTCCGGGACCTACAATGAGCAGTTCTTC.

A single count supports this clone. This rearrangement joins TRBV29-1 to TRBJ2-1; the match to TRBD2 covers 11 bases. With V trimmed by 7 bases and J by 9 bases, 11 bases remained unmatched. The CDR3 consists of 14 residues. Germline V lookup: CDR1 SQVTM, CDR2 ANQGSEA. CDR3 bases: TGCAGCGCCGAGACTAGCGGGATGGGTACTGAGCAGTTCTTC. It is translated as CSAETSGMGTEQFF.